Sequencing of this TCR beta chain was carried out in a study of PD-1 blockade in classical Hodgkin lymphoma. Study-level results: Reasons behind the repertoire differences stay unclear, perhaps disease activity or earlier therapy. The study reported lower baseline TCR diversity in newly diagnosed patients than in healthy donors. Complete responders started with a diversity level that resembled newly diagnosed patients at baseline.

Germline loops: CDR1 MDHEN, CDR2 SYDVKM. The CDR3 consists of 12 residues. Between the trimmed V and J ends, which lost 6 bases and 3 bases, there was a span of 5 bases. Every patient had relapsed following autologous stem cell transplantation, and cohorts differed in brentuximab vedotin exposure. Magnetic depletion of unwanted cells isolated CD4+ T cells from thawed PBMCs. In regard to this clone: Its antigen is still unknown.

Here immunoSEQ multiplex PCR was the method, and the copy in TCRdb shows in-frame clones only, minus some. The repertoire consists of roughly 7,400 clones, with roughly 80% occurring once and the leading ten covering under 3%. This chain uses TRBV28 with TRBJ2-2; D remains ambiguous. Sequences were derived from CD4+ T cells from blood, sampled at baseline. This clonotype was sampled from a human donor with classical Hodgkin lymphoma. In DNA, the CDR3 is TGTGCCAGCAGACGGGACACCGGGGAGCTGTTTTTT. Amino acid sequence: CASRRDTGELFF.